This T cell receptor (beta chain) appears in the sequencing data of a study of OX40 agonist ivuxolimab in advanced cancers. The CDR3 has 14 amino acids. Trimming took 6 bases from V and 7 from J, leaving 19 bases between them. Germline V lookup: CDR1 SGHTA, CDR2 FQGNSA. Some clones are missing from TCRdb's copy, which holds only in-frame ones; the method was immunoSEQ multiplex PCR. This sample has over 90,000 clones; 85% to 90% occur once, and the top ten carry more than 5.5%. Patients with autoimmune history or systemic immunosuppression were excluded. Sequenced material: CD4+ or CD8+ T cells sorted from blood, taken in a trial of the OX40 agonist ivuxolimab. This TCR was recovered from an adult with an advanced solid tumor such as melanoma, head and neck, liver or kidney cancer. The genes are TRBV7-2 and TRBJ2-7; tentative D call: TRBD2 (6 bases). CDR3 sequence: CASSLSGGRGEQYF. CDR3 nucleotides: TGTGCCAGCAGTCTGTCCGGTGGCCGGGGGGAGCAGTACTTC.